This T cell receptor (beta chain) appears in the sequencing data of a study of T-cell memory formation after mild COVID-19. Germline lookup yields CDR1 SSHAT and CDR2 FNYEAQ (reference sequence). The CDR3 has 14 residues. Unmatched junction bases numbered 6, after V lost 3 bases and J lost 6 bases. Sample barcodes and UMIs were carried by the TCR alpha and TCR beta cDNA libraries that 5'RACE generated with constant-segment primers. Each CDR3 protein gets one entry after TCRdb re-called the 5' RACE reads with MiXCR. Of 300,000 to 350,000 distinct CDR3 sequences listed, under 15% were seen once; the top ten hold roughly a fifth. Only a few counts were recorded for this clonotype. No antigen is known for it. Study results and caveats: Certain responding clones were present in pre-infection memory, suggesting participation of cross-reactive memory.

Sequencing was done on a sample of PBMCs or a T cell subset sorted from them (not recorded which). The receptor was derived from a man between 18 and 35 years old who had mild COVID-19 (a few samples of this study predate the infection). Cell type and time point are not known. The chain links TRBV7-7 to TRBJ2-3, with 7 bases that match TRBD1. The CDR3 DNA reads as TGTGCCAGCAGCTTGGACAGGTCGGGGGATACGCAGTATTTT. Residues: CASSLDRSGDTQYF.